This T cell receptor (beta chain) was documented in a study of CD8 T cells in ankylosing spondylitis. General study results and limits: Roughly eight highly homologous variants made up a TCR beta motif that seemed to typify ankylosing spondylitis blood. Earlier authors reported some of these motif variants in reactive arthritis synovial fluid and blood.

As to this clonotype: Its antigen is unidentified.

Germline V CDR1 and CDR2: SQVTM, ANQGSEA. V gave up 6 bases and J gave up 4 bases, with 18 bases separating them. The CDR3 is made up of 14 amino acids. TCRdb fed the 5' RACE reads into MiXCR, producing one record per CDR3 protein. The data contain some 250,000 distinct CDR3 sequences, roughly a tenth of them singletons. The chain uses TRBV29-1 and TRBJ1-2, with a possible D match to TRBD1 (6 bases). The clonotype was recovered from a male donor with ankylosing spondylitis or in good health (not recorded which). The sample comprised blood, either unsorted or a sorted T cell fraction (not recorded which). CDR3 loop: CSVEGGGRSYGYTF. The CDR3 DNA reads TGCAGCGTCGAGGGGGGGGGGCGCAGCTATGGCTACACCTTC.